This T cell receptor (beta chain) stems from a study of cytomegalovirus exposure and HLA in healthy donors. Overall study findings and caveats: Most observed TCR sequences were rare, whereas some public TCRs were detected in many donors.

The germline CDR1 and CDR2 sequences are SEHNR and FQNEAQ (reference sequence). V lost 6 bases and J lost 3, with 12 bases in between. The CDR3 loop spans 13 amino acids. To note about this clone: Its specificity is unknown.

PCR primers comprised 60 Vbeta and 13 Jbeta primers. Repertoires were generated with immunoSEQ multiplex PCR, while TCRdb's copy carries only in-frame clones and drops some. The sample has about 130,000 clones, 83% seen once; the top ten hold 1.2%. The receptor's source is a girl between 2 and 10 years old in good health and CMV-seronegative. The source material was PBMCs. The genes are TRBV7-9 and TRBJ2-7; TRBD2 is a possible D gene (6 bases). This chain's CDR3 is CASRAGSYYEQYF. The CDR3 DNA reads TGTGCCAGCAGGGCGGGGTCTTACTACGAGCAGTACTTC.